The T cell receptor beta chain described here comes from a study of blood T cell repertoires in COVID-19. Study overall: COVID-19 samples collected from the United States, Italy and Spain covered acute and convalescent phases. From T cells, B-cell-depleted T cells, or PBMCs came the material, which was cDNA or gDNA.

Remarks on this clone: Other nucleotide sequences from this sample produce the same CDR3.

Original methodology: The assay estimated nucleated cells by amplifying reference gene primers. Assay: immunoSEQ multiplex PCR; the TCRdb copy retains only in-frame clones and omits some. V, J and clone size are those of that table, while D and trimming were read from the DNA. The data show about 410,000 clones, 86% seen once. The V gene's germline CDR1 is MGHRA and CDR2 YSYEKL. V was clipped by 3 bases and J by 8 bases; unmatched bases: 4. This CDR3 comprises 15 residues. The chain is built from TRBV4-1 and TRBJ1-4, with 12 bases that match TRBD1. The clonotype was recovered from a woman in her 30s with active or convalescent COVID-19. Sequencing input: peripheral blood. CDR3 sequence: CASSQAGTGGEKLFF. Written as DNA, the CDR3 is TGCGCCAGCAGCCAGGCCGGGACAGGGGGCGAAAAACTGTTTTTT.